What follows are 19 T cell receptor beta chains derived from one specimen sequenced in a study of response to subunit inactivated influenza vaccine. TCRdb passed the RT-PCR reads through MiXCR, listing each CDR3 protein once. Here the sample spans roughly 520,000 distinct CDR3 sequences, 25% being singletons. The source was CD4+ T cells sorted from PBMCs, collected 5 days after vaccination. The receptors were sampled from a man aged 50 to 60 who received an inactivated influenza vaccine.

This clonotype was seen a few times. The CDR3 region is CASGSGVTPMNTEAFF. The CDR3 DNA reads TGTGCCAGCGGGTCAGGGGTAACCCCGATGAACACTGAAGCTTTCTTT. The chain employs TRBV7-2 and TRBJ1-1; D perhaps matches TRBD1 (6 bases). V was trimmed by 8 bases and J by 0 bases, leaving 19 bases between them. CDR1 SGHTA and CDR2 FQGNSA come from the germline V gene. The CDR3 has 16 amino acids.

The V and J genes are TRBV12-3 or TRBV12-4 and TRBJ1-6; 7 bases line up with TRBD1. The CDR3 loop spans 13 amino acids. J gave up 14 bases and V 4 bases, and 8 bases lay outside the gene matches. CDR3 loop: CASSWGPDRALHF. The CDR3 bases are TGTGCCAGCAGTTGGGGCCCTGACAGGGCCCTCCACTTT.

The chain has TRBV20-1 and TRBJ2-7, with D possibly TRBD2 on 6 matching bases. V shed 7 bases and J shed 3 bases, with 19 bases lying between them. The CDR3 runs 14 residues. Germline-derived CDR1 and CDR2 are DFQATT and SNEGSKA (reference sequence). The CDR3 region is CSVPSEAGHYEQYF. DNA for the CDR3: TGCAGTGTCCCTTCGGAGGCGGGGCACTACGAGCAGTACTTC.

The gene calls are TRBV29-1 and TRBJ2-3, with 9 nucleotides matching TRBD1. Trimming cost V 8 bases and J 0 bases; bases outside gene matches: 6. Per the germline V gene, CDR1 is SQVTM and CDR2 is ANQGSEA. The CDR3 extends over 14 amino acids. The chain's CDR3 is CSISDRGSTDTQYF. The CDR3 DNA follows: TGCAGCATATCGGACAGGGGAAGCACAGATACGCAGTATTTT.

This clonotype was counted a few times. The CDR3 here is CASSFQGPTDTQYF. The CDR3 DNA reads as TGTGCCAGCAGTTTTCAGGGGCCCACAGATACGCAGTATTTT. The chain is built from TRBV27 and TRBJ2-3; maybe TRBD1 (6 bases). With 3 bases removed from V and 2 bases from J, the gap between germline ends came to 9 bases. The germline V gene has CDR1 MNHEY and CDR2 SMNVEV (reference sequence). The CDR3 has 14 residues.

The table lists this clonotype with a few counts. The chain has TRBV9 and TRBJ2-7, with a possible D match to TRBD2 (7 bases). CDR3 size: 16 residues. The germline gives CDR1 SGDLS, CDR2 YYNGEE. The germline V and J ends were trimmed by 2 bases and 0 bases, with 15 bases remaining between them. The CDR3 DNA follows: TGTGCCAGCAGCGTGGGGGGGGCTATTAGCTCCTACGAGCAGTACTTC. This gives the protein CASSVGGAISSYEQYF.

The rearrangement uses TRBV10-3 and TRBJ2-3; 13 nucleotides align to TRBD2. The CDR3 has 17 amino acids. The ends lost 3 bases at V and 5 bases at J; junction bases unmatched: 8. CDR1 is ENHRY, CDR2 SYGVKD, per germline. The CDR3 reads CAISDSALAGGRDTQYF. CDR3 bases: TGTGCCATCAGTGACTCGGCACTAGCGGGAGGGCGAGATACGCAGTATTTT.

The chain couples TRBV2 to TRBJ1-5; 10 bases map to TRBD1. Germline-derived CDR1 and CDR2 are SNHLY and FYNNEI. The V and J ends lost 8 bases and 8 bases, in that order; junction bases with no gene match: 9. The CDR3 runs 14 residues. This CDR3 reads CASLRDRGREPQHF. Here the CDR3 DNA reads TGTGCCAGCCTCAGGGACAGGGGCCGTGAGCCCCAGCATTTT.

J is TRBJ2-7 and V is TRBV12-3 or TRBV12-4; no definite D call. V dropped 5 bases and J dropped 4 bases, with 24 bases sitting between them. The CDR3 covers 17 residues. CDR3 sequence: CASSPQTKGGNKYEQYF. The CDR3 DNA follows: TGTGCCAGCAGTCCACAGACGAAGGGTGGGAACAAATACGAGCAGTACTTC.

This clonotype has only a few counts. The chain links TRBV2 to TRBJ1-4, with D uncertain. Germline CDR1 reads SNHLY; CDR2 reads FYNNEI. This CDR3 is built from 12 residues. V was trimmed by 8 bases and J by 7 bases, leaving 11 bases between them. The CDR3, as DNA: TGTGCCAGCTGCCGGGCCCTTGAAAAACTGTTTTTT. Its protein is CASCRALEKLFF.

The chain is built from TRBV11-2 and TRBJ2-7; D may be TRBD2 (6 bases). Trimming took off 5 bases at V and 2 bases at J, with 19 bases between the two ends. From germline, CDR1 is SGHAT and CDR2 FQNNGV. The CDR3 sequence is 16 residues long. In DNA form, the CDR3 reads TGTGCCAGCAGCACTATCAGGAGGACTACTACCTACGAGCAGTACTTC. It specifies CASSTIRRTTTYEQYF.

In this sample, this clonotype turned up a few times. The chain recombines TRBV29-1 with TRBJ2-1; D is unresolved. The germline V and J ends were trimmed by 5 bases and 0 bases, with 11 bases remaining between them. The CDR3 totals 14 residues. The germline CDR1 and CDR2 sequences are SQVTM and ANQGSEA. This CDR3 is CSVSYRSSYNEQFF. CDR3 DNA: TGCAGCGTTTCGTACAGATCCTCCTACAATGAGCAGTTCTTC.

This chain's CDR3 is CASSPESLEQYF. The CDR3 DNA is TGCGCCAGCAGCCCGGAGTCCTTGGAGCAGTACTTC. The chain joins TRBV5-1 to TRBJ2-7; D not certain. The CDR3 has 12 residues. V was trimmed by 4 bases and J by 7 bases, leaving 12 bases between them. Looked up from germline, CDR1 is SGHRS and CDR2 is YFSETQ. The full variable domain, its missing parts supplied by reference TRBV5-1 and TRBJ2-7, is KAGVTQTPRYLIKTRGQQVTLSCSPISGHRSVSWYQQTPGQGLQFLFEYFSETQRNKGNFPGRFSGRQFSNSRSEMNVSTLELGDSALYLCASSPESLEQYFGPGTRLTVT.

V gene TRBV7-9 combines with J gene TRBJ1-4; D remains ambiguous. This CDR3 region has 15 residues. Germline V lookup: CDR1 SEHNR, CDR2 FQNEAQ (reference sequence). Trimming pared 1 base from V and 4 bases from J, leaving 10 bases between. CDR3 coding DNA: TGTGCCAGCAGCTTAGAACCGGCCGGTAATGAAAAACTGTTTTTT. Protein: CASSLEPAGNEKLFF.

This clonotype was found many times. The chain couples TRBV7-2 to TRBJ1-5, with D uncertain. The CDR3 loop spans 12 amino acids. The germline V gene encodes CDR1 SGHTA and CDR2 FQGNSA. Trimming removed 1 base at V and 5 bases at J, with 3 bases between. CDR3 in DNA: TGTGCCAGCAGCTTAGGCTATCAGCCCCAGCATTTT. This encodes CASSLGYQPQHF. Full variable domain (outside the CDR3, taken from reference TRBV7-2 and TRBJ1-5): GAGVSQSPSNKVTEKGKDVELRCDPISGHTALYWYRQSLGQGLEFLIYFQGNSAPDKSGLPSDRFSAERTGGSVSTLTIQRTQQEDSAVYLCASSLGYQPQHFGDGTRLSIL.

V gene TRBV5-1 combines with J gene TRBJ1-4, with a possible D match to TRBD1 (5 bases). In germline, CDR1 is SGHRS, CDR2 YFSETQ. The CDR3 loop spans 15 amino acids. The V end lost 4 bases, the J end lost 6 bases, and 16 bases lay between the germline ends. The CDR3 sequence is CASSRGTWVDEKLFF. The CDR3 DNA reads as TGCGCCAGCAGCCGGGGGACTTGGGTGGATGAAAAACTGTTTTTT.

This chain uses TRBV10-3 with TRBJ1-5; 8 bases align to TRBD1. Germline V CDR1 and CDR2: ENHRY, SYGVKD. The CDR3 has 14 residues. V dropped 7 bases and J dropped 4; count of bases not matched to a gene: 6. CDR3: CAINGDRNNQPQHF. CDR3 DNA: TGTGCCATCAATGGGGACAGGAATAATCAGCCCCAGCATTTT.

The chain recombines TRBV20-1 with TRBJ2-5; D is possibly TRBD1 (6 bases). The CDR3 contains 15 residues. V dropped 3 bases and J dropped 4 bases, with 18 bases sitting between them. Germline loops: CDR1 DFQATT, CDR2 SNEGSKA (reference sequence). CDR3 sequence: CSARDARGILETQYF. CDR3 DNA sequence: TGCAGTGCTAGGGATGCTAGGGGGATTCTAGAGACCCAGTACTTC.

A note on this clonotype: This may be a read error: a much more frequent sequence differs by one nucleotide. The chain carries TRBV12-3 or TRBV12-4 and TRBJ1-3; D not certain. This CDR3 region has 14 residues. The DNA for the CDR3 is TGTCCCAGCACCCTCCGAGTGTCTGGAAACACCATATATTTT. It codes for CPSTLRVSGNTIYF.